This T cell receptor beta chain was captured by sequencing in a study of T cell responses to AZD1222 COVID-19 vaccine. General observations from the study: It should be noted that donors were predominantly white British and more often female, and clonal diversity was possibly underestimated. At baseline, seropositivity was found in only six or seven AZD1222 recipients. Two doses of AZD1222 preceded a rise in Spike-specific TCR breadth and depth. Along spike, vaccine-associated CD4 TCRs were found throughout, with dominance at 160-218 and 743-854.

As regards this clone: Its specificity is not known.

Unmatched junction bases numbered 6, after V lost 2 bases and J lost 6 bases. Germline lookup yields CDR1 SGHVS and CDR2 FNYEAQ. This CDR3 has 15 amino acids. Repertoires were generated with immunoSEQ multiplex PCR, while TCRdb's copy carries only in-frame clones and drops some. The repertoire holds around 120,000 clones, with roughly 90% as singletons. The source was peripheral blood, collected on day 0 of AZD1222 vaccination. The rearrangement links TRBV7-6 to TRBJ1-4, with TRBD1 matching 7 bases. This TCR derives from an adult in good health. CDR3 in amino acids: CASSLTEGAHEKLFF. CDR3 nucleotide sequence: TGTGCCAGCAGCTTAACGGAGGGGGCGCATGAAAAACTGTTTTTT.